These T cell receptor beta chains were read from a single sample in a study of T cells in Graves' hyperthyroidism and ophthalmopathy. TCRdb processed the multiplex PCR reads anew with MiXCR; each CDR3 protein has one entry. The sample carries 500,000 to 750,000 distinct CDR3 sequences, 14% recorded once. Input material: blood. Receptors originate from a woman between 18 and 29 years old with Graves' ophthalmopathy. CDR3s include the opening cysteine and the closing phenylalanine or tryptophan. Each record gives: D gene, CDR3 length, V gene, J gene, clone size, CDR3 DNA, CDR3 protein. A D gene is named only where the DNA matches it firmly. Clone sizes are given selectively: once, few, many, or a class where the clone is expanded.

-	16	TRBV15	TRBJ2-5	many	TGTGCCACCAGCAGCCCGTCGTGGGCTCACGGGGAGACCCAGTACTTC	CATSSPSWAHGETQYF
-	19	TRBV7-9	TRBJ2-7	many	TGTGCCAGCAGCCGCCCCCGCCGGGGAGCGGGTACCGCCCTCTACGAGCAGTACTTC	CASSRPRRGAGTALYEQYF
TRBD2	16	TRBV7-2	TRBJ2-3	many	TGTGCCAGCAGCTTAGAACTAGCGGGAGGCACAGATACGCAGTATTTT	CASSLELAGGTDTQYF
-	15	TRBV28	TRBJ1-5	-	TGTGCCAGCAGTTTATTGGCAGGACTAACGCAGCCCCAGCATTTT	CASSLLAGLTQPQHF
-	14	TRBV7-2	TRBJ2-3	many	TGTGCCAGCAACACGGGAGTGGGGGCAGATACGCAGTATTTT	CASNTGVGADTQYF
TRBD1	14	TRBV7-9	TRBJ2-3	many	TGTGCCAGCAGCTTACCCGACAGGGGGGATACGCAGTATTTT	CASSLPDRGDTQYF
-	19	TRBV28	TRBJ2-7	many	TGTGCCAGCAGTTTATGGGGAATCTTGGAGGGAGAGGAATTCTACGAGCAGTACTTC	CASSLWGILEGEEFYEQYF
-	11	TRBV11-2	TRBJ2-7	many	TGTGCCAGCAGCCAAACGGGGGAGCAGTACTTC	CASSQTGEQYF
TRBD1	16	TRBV29-1	TRBJ2-2	many	TGCAGCGTTGAAGGCGGACAGGGGAAGAGAGCCGGGGAGCTGTTTTTT	CSVEGGQGKRAGELFF
-	13	TRBV27	TRBJ2-5	-	TGTGCCAGCAGTCAGACCCCTTCGGGGACCCAGTACTTC	CASSQTPSGTQYF
-	16	TRBV6-2/TRBV6-3	TRBJ1-3	-	TGTGCCAGCAGTTACTCGAATCAAGGGGACGGAAACACCATATATTTT	CASSYSNQGDGNTIYF
TRBD2	17	TRBV7-9	TRBJ2-2	few	TGTGCCAGCAGCCCCCCGATAGCGGTAGCGGGAGCCGGGGAGCTGTTTTTT	CASSPPIAVAGAGELFF
TRBD2	17	TRBV7-9	TRBJ2-3	-	TGTGCCAGCAGCTTGACCGGGACTAGCGGGAGCACAGATACGCAGTATTTT	CASSLTGTSGSTDTQYF
TRBD2	14	TRBV2	TRBJ2-7	many	TGTGCCAGCAGGGAAGCGGGATGGTCGTACGAGCAGTACTTC	CASREAGWSYEQYF
TRBD2	16	TRBV11-2	TRBJ2-1	many	TGTGCCAGCAGTTTTAGTCGTCTAGCGGGCATCAATGAGCAGTTCTTC	CASSFSRLAGINEQFF
-	13	TRBV24-1	TRBJ1-5	-	TGTGCCACCAGTGAAGCCGTGGGGGAGCCCCAGCATTTT	CATSEAVGEPQHF
-	15	TRBV5-6	TRBJ1-6	few	TGTGCCAGCAGCTCCCAGGCAGCAACAGGATCACCCCTCCACTTT	CASSSQAATGSPLHF
-	15	TRBV24-1	TRBJ2-3	-	TGTGCCACCAGTGACCCTGGACAGTACACAGATACGCAGTATTTT	CATSDPGQYTDTQYF
TRBD1	16	TRBV7-2	TRBJ2-1	many	TGTGCCAGCAGCGCCGGACAGGGGCGAGGCTACAATGAGCAGTTCTTC	CASSAGQGRGYNEQFF
-	12	TRBV20-1	TRBJ1-1	many	TGCAGTGCTGGGAGGCAGGACACTGAAGCTTTCTTT	CSAGRQDTEAFF
-	13	TRBV2	TRBJ1-1	many	TGTGCCAGCAGTGAAGGGCCGAACACTGAAGCTTTCTTT	CASSEGPNTEAFF
-	14	TRBV6-1	TRBJ1-4	-	TGTGCCAGCAGTGTTAGGGGGGCGGATGAAAAACTGTTTTTT	CASSVRGADEKLFF
-	14	TRBV29-1	TRBJ2-7	many	TGCAGCGTTGAATACCGGGACTCAGGATACGAGCAGTACTTC	CSVEYRDSGYEQYF
TRBD1	14	TRBV6-9	TRBJ2-7	-	TGTGCCAGCAGTTGGGCAGGGGGCTCCCACGAGCAGTACTTC	CASSWAGGSHEQYF
-	16	TRBV9	TRBJ1-5	few	TGTGCCAGCAGCGTGTCTAGTGGAGATAGCAATCAGCCCCAGCATTTT	CASSVSSGDSNQPQHF
-	13	TRBV6-5	TRBJ1-2	many	TGTGCCAGCAGTTACTCGATATGGTATGGCTACACCTTC	CASSYSIWYGYTF
-	12	TRBV3-1	TRBJ1-4	many	TGTGCCAGCAGCCAAGGAAGAGAAAAACTGTTTTTT	CASSQGREKLFF
-	14	TRBV27	TRBJ2-7	many	TGTGCCAGCAGTTTAGGGACGTTCTCCTACGAGCAGTACTTC	CASSLGTFSYEQYF
TRBD2	18	TRBV4-1	TRBJ2-2	-	TGTGCCAGCAGCCACCCCTGGGGCGGGAGGGATGACACCGGGGAGCTGTTTTTT	CASSHPWGGRDDTGELFF
TRBD1	17	TRBV12-5	TRBJ2-7	many	TGTGCTAGTGGTTTGGCCCTGACAGGGGCGAAAACCTACGAGCAGTACTTC	CASGLALTGAKTYEQYF
-	14	TRBV6-6	TRBJ1-1	many	TGTGCCAGCAGTTACGCCCAGGGAAACACTGAAGCTTTCTTT	CASSYAQGNTEAFF
-	15	TRBV6-1	TRBJ1-2	once	TGTGCCAGCAGCCCACGTGAAGGCCCTAACTATGGCTACACCTTC	CASSPREGPNYGYTF
TRBD2	16	TRBV4-1	TRBJ2-7	-	TGCGCCAGCAGCCACCGAGCGGGAGCCAGCTCCTACGAGCAGTACTTC	CASSHRAGASSYEQYF
-	13	TRBV27	TRBJ2-7	-	TGTGCCAGTCGGGACATCCGGTCCTACGAGCAGTACTTC	CASRDIRSYEQYF
TRBD2	16	TRBV7-9	TRBJ2-2	-	TGTGCCAGCAGCCCCTGGGGACTAGCGAGCACTCGGGAGCTGTTTTTT	CASSPWGLASTRELFF
TRBD1	15	TRBV27	TRBJ2-2	-	TGTGCCAGCAGTTTTGACAGGGAACCTTCGAGGGAGCTGTTTTTT	CASSFDREPSRELFF
-	15	TRBV18	TRBJ1-2	few	TGTGCCAGCTCACCACCCGCAGGGTGGAACTATGGCTACACCTTC	CASSPPAGWNYGYTF
-	13	TRBV5-1	TRBJ2-3	few	TGCGCCAGCAGCTTCCCCCCCTCAGATACGCAGTATTTT	CASSFPPSDTQYF
-	16	TRBV4-2	TRBJ2-3	few	TGTGCCAGCAGCCAAGATACGTCCCGGGTCCCAGATACGCAGTATTTT	CASSQDTSRVPDTQYF
-	14	TRBV9	TRBJ2-1	-	TGTGCCAGCAGCTTCGGGGAGTCCTACAATGAGCAGTTCTTC	CASSFGESYNEQFF
TRBD1	16	TRBV4-1	TRBJ2-7	few	TGCGCCAGCAGCCACCTAGGGACAGGCGGGTCCTACGAGCAGTACTTC	CASSHLGTGGSYEQYF
-	17	TRBV11-3	TRBJ1-1	many	TGTGCCAGCAGCCTCTCTAGGGCAGGGCCAGATAACACTGAAGCTTTCTTT	CASSLSRAGPDNTEAFF
-	15	TRBV6-1	TRBJ1-3	few	TGTGCCAGCTGGAACGGGGGGGCACTTGGAAACACCATATATTTT	CASWNGGALGNTIYF
TRBD1	16	TRBV28	TRBJ1-4	many	TGTGCCAGCAGCCCGTACCAGACAGGGAATAATGAAAAACTGTTTTTT	CASSPYQTGNNEKLFF
-	13	TRBV5-1	TRBJ1-4	many	TGCGCCAGCAGCCAGGGGTTAAATGAAAAACTGTTTTTT	CASSQGLNEKLFF
-	14	TRBV4-1	TRBJ2-7	-	TGCGCCAGCAGCCAAGTCGGGACATACAATGAGCAGTACTTC	CASSQVGTYNEQYF
-	14	TRBV5-8	TRBJ1-2	-	TGTGCCAGCAGCTTTTTCACCCAGTACTATGGCTACACCTTC	CASSFFTQYYGYTF
TRBD1	14	TRBV7-2	TRBJ1-2	-	TGTGCCAGCAGATACCCAGGGACAGGGAACGGCTACACCTTC	CASRYPGTGNGYTF
TRBD2	15	TRBV3-1	TRBJ2-1	many	TGTGCCAGCAGCCGCCAGGGGACTAGCGGCAATGAGCAGTTCTTC	CASSRQGTSGNEQFF
-	16	TRBV3-1	TRBJ1-1	many	TGTGCCAGCAGCCAACCAGGACGGGCGGGGGGGACTGAAGCTTTCTTT	CASSQPGRAGGTEAFF
TRBD2	18	TRBV12-5	TRBJ2-1	few	TGTGCTAGTGGTTTGGTAAGGTATGGGAGCGGGAGTTCGAATGAGCAGTTCTTC	CASGLVRYGSGSSNEQFF
-	15	TRBV6-1	TRBJ1-6	-	TGTGCCAGCAGGCGGGGACGAATTTATAATTCACCCCTCCACTTT	CASRRGRIYNSPLHF
TRBD1	14	TRBV19	TRBJ1-2	-	TGTGCCACTAACAGGGAGACAGGGTCGAGGGGCTACACCTTC	CATNRETGSRGYTF
TRBD2	15	TRBV12-3/TRBV12-4	TRBJ2-7	many	TGTGCCAGCAGTTTAGCGGCGGGAGTTCCCTACGAGCAGTACTTC	CASSLAAGVPYEQYF